The 6 T cell receptor beta chains below all came from one sample that was sequenced in a study of CD8+ T cells in alopecia areata. TCR sequencing used cDNA made by reverse transcription of extracted RNA. The repertoire was sequenced with immunoSEQ multiplex PCR; TCRdb's copy has only in-frame clones and lacks some. The sample records around 86,000 clones, about 70% being singletons. The sample's treatment: oral pan-JAK inhibitor, 5-10 mg twice daily. This specimen consisted of CD8+ T cells sorted from blood, obtained at week 44, from a patient treated with tofacitinib. Receptor source: a human donor with alopecia areata.

The chain combines TRBV11-2 with TRBJ2-5; D tentatively reads TRBD1 or TRBD2 (5 bases each). Between the trimmed V and J ends, which lost 3 bases and 5 bases, there was a span of 13 bases. The CDR3 has 14 amino acids. Germline V gives CDR1 SGHAT, CDR2 FQNNGV. The CDR3 DNA follows: TGTGCCAGCAGCTTTGCAGGGACGGCGGAGACCCAGTACTTC. It translates to CASSFAGTAETQYF.

The rearrangement links TRBV7-9 to TRBJ1-2, with 8 nucleotides matching TRBD1. Per the germline V gene, CDR1 is SEHNR and CDR2 is FQNEAQ (reference sequence). The V segment lost 1 base and the J segment 7 bases; nucleotides outside the gene matches: 2. The CDR3 is made up of 13 amino acids. CDR3 DNA: TGTGCCAGCAGCTTAGTGACAGGGGTTGGCTACACCTTC. Translated, it gives CASSLVTGVGYTF.

The rearrangement links TRBV30 to TRBJ1-5, with a tentative D call TRBD1 (5 bases). Trimming left V 1 base short and J 2 bases short, with 9 bases between. The CDR3 is 14 amino acids. Germline lookup yields CDR1 GTSNPN and CDR2 SVGIG (reference sequence). CDR3 sequence reads: CAWSGGGGNQPQHF. The CDR3, as DNA: TGTGCCTGGAGTGGGGGCGGCGGCAATCAGCCCCAGCATTTT.

This chain's CDR3 is CASSPPRRGGLAKNIQYF. The CDR3 bases are TGTGCCAGCAGCCCCCCCCGGCGGGGGGGACTAGCCAAAAACATTCAGTACTTC. This rearrangement joins TRBV7-8 to TRBJ2-4, with 9 bases that match TRBD2. This CDR3 is 18 amino acids long. The V and J ends lost 5 bases and 0 bases, in that order; junction bases with no gene match: 11. The V gene's germline CDR1 is SGHVS and CDR2 FQNEAQ.

This chain connects TRBV7-3 to TRBJ2-7; D unresolved. Trimming pared 5 bases from V and 4 bases from J, leaving 12 bases between. The CDR3 runs 13 residues. From germline, CDR1 is SGHTA and CDR2 FQGTGA. For the CDR3, the DNA is TGTGCCAGCAGCCTAGGGTTCGATTACGAGCAGTACTTC. Translation: CASSLGFDYEQYF.

This clone was picked up a small number of times. The same CDR3 is also encoded by other DNA sequences in this sample. This chain links TRBV7-6 with TRBJ2-5; maybe TRBD2 (5 bases). V was shortened by 1 base and J by 3 bases, with 6 bases between the two germline ends. In germline, CDR1 is SGHVS, CDR2 FNYEAQ. The CDR3 sequence is 13 residues long. The CDR3 nucleotides read TGTGCCAGCAGCTTAGTGCGGGAAGAGACCCAGTACTTC. Protein: CASSLVREETQYF.